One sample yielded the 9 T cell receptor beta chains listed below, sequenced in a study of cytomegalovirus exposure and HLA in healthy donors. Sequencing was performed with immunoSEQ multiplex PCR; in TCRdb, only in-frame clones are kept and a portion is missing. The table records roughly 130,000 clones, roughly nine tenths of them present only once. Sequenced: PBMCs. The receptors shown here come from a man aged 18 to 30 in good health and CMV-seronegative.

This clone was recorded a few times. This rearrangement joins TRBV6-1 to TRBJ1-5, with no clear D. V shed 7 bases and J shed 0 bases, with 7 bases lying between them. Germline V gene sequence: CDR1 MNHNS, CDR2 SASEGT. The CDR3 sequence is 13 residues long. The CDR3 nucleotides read TGTGCCAGCACGGTTTATAGCAATCAGCCCCAGCATTTT. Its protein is CASTVYSNQPQHF.

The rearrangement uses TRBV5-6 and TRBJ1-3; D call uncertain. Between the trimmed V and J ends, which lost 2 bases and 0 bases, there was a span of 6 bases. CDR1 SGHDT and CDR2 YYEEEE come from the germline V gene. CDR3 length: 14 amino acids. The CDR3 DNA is TGTGCCAGCAGCTTACGGGGCTCTGGAAACACCATATATTTT. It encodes CASSLRGSGNTIYF.

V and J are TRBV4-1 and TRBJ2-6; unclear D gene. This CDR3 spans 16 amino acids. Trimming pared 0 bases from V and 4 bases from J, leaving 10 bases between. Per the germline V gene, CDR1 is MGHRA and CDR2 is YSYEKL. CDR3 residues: CASSQDPTPGANVLTF. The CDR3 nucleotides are TGCGCCAGCAGCCAAGATCCGACTCCCGGGGCCAACGTCCTGACTTTC.

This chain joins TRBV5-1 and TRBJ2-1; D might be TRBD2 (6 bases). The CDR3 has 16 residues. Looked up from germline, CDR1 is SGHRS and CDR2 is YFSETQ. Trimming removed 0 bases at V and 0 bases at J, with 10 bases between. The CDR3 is CASSLAQRASYNEQFF. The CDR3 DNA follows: TGCGCCAGCAGCTTGGCACAGCGGGCCTCCTACAATGAGCAGTTCTTC. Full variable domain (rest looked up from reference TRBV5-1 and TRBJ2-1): KAGVTQTPRYLIKTRGQQVTLSCSPISGHRSVSWYQQTPGQGLQFLFEYFSETQRNKGNFPGRFSGRQFSNSRSEMNVSTLELGDSALYLCASSLAQRASYNEQFFGPGTRLTVL.

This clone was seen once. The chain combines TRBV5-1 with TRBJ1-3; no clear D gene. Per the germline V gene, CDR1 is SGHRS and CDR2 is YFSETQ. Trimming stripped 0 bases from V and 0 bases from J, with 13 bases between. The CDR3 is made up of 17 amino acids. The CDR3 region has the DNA TGCGCCAGCAGCTTGGTGGATCACGGGAGCTCTGGAAACACCATATATTTT. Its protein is CASSLVDHGSSGNTIYF. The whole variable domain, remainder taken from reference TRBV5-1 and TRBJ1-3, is KAGVTQTPRYLIKTRGQQVTLSCSPISGHRSVSWYQQTPGQGLQFLFEYFSETQRNKGNFPGRFSGRQFSNSRSEMNVSTLELGDSALYLCASSLVDHGSSGNTIYFGEGSWLTVV.

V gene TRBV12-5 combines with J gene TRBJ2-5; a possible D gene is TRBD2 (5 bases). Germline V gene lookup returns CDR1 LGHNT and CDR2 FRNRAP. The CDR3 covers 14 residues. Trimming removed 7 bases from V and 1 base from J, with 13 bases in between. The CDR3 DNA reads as TGTGCTAGTGCCCGAGGAGGAATCCAAGAGACCCAGTACTTC. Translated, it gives CASARGGIQETQYF.

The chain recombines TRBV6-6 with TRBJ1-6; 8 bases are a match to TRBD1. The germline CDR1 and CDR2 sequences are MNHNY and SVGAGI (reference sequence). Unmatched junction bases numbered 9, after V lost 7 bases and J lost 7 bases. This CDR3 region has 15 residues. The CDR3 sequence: CASIDRGLGNSPLHF. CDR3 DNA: TGTGCCAGCATAGACAGGGGTCTCGGGAATTCACCCCTCCACTTT.

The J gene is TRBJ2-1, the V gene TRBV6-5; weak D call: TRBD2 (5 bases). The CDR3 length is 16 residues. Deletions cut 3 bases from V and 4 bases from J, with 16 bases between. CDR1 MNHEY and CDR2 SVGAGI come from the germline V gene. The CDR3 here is CASSYTKDLTYNEQFF. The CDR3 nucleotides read TGTGCCAGCAGTTATACAAAGGACTTGACTTACAATGAGCAGTTCTTC.

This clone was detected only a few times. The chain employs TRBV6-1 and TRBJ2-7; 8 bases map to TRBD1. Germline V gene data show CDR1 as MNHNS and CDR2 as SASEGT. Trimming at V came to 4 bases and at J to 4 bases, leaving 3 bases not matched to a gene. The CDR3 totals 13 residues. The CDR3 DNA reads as TGTGCCAGCAGTGTTCAGGGGGCGTACGAGCAGTACTTC. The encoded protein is CASSVQGAYEQYF.